Each of the 15 T cell receptor beta chains below was sequenced from the same sample in a study of blood T cell repertoires in COVID-19. Generated by immunoSEQ multiplex PCR, the TCRdb table keeps only in-frame clones and is missing some. Of tens of thousands of clones listed, around 86% are singletons. The sample consisted of peripheral blood. All receptors come from an elderly man with active COVID-19.

This clone has more than one count but fewer than ten. V and J are TRBV28 and TRBJ2-1; maybe TRBD2 (5 bases). V was cut by 6 bases and J by 4 bases, with 13 bases left in between. Per germline, CDR1 MDHEN and CDR2 SYDVKM. This CDR3 spans 14 amino acids. CDR3 bases: TGTGCCAGCAGCCACCTCGGGGAGTACAATGAGCAGTTCTTC. Protein product: CASSHLGEYNEQFF.

The CDR3 protein is CASSLSPSGSNTGELFF. CDR3 bases: TGTGCCAGCAGCCTGAGCCCTAGCGGGAGTAACACCGGGGAGCTGTTTTTT. This chain joins TRBV27 and TRBJ2-2; 10 positions agree with TRBD2. Germline V gene lookup returns CDR1 MNHEY and CDR2 SMNVEV (reference sequence). Losses at the gene ends were 6 bases for V and 2 bases for J; bases not matched to a gene: 9. The CDR3 sequence is 17 residues long.

Written as DNA, the CDR3 is TGTGCCAGCACCCAGGAACGGTATGGCTACACCTTC. Its translation: CASTQERYGYTF. The chain couples TRBV11-2 to TRBJ1-2; D gene unclear. Germline CDR1 is SGHAT and CDR2 is FQNNGV. The CDR3 length is 12 residues. Trimming cost V 7 bases and J 5 bases, with 11 bases left between them. The full variable domain, with the rest looked up from reference TRBV11-2 and TRBJ1-2, is EAGVAQSPRYKIIEKRQSVAFWCNPISGHATLYWYQQILGQGPKLLIQFQNNGVVDDSQLPKDRFSAERLKGVDSTLKIQPAKLEDSAVYLCASTQERYGYTFGSGTRLTVV.

This clone is deemed medium-sized. The rearrangement uses TRBV27 and TRBJ1-4; 7 positions match TRBD1. V trimming: 5 bases; J trimming: 5 bases; junction bases outside the gene matches: 5. The CDR3 runs 14 residues. Germline CDR1 is MNHEY and CDR2 is SMNVEV (reference sequence). CDR3 region: CASSGDRRNEKLFF. In nucleotides, the CDR3 is TGTGCCAGCAGTGGGGACAGAAGGAATGAAAAACTGTTTTTT.

The rearrangement links TRBV21-1 to TRBJ2-1; the DNA was not used to check the table's D call, TRBD1. TRBV21-1 is noted as a pseudogene. The CDR3 consists of 15 residues. CDR3 in amino acids: CASSDRDRGLREQFF. The CDR3 bases are TGTGCCAGCAGCGACCGGGACAGGGGTCTCCGTGAGCAGTTCTTC.

On this clone itself: Distinct nucleotide sequences in the sample also encode this CDR3. The chain combines TRBV6-5 with TRBJ1-5; D ambiguous. Germline V gives CDR1 MNHEY, CDR2 SVGAGI. V lost 0 bases and J 2 bases, leaving 5 bases between the germline ends. The CDR3 sequence is 14 residues long. CDR3 region: CASSYSGGNQPQHF. CDR3 DNA sequence: TGTGCCAGCAGTTACTCCGGGGGCAATCAGCCCCAGCATTTT.

The chain joins TRBV20-1 to TRBJ1-2; tentative D call: TRBD1 (5 bases). Germline CDR1 and CDR2: DFQATT and SNEGSKA (reference sequence). The CDR3 runs to 11 residues. V gave up 1 base and J gave up 8 bases, with 8 bases separating them. CDR3 in DNA: TGCAGTGCTAGAGCGGGGGAAGGCTACACCTTC. It specifies CSARAGEGYTF.

The rearrangement uses TRBV7-2 and TRBJ2-7; D possibly corresponds to TRBD2 (6 bases). Trimming removed 3 bases at V and 3 bases at J, with 12 bases between. Germline V gene data show CDR1 as SGHTA and CDR2 as FQGNSA. The CDR3 totals 14 residues. The chain's CDR3 is CASSFAGSFYEQYF. CDR3 nucleotides: TGTGCCAGCAGCTTTGCGGGGTCCTTCTACGAGCAGTACTTC.

This clone was observed once. The chain joins TRBV7-8 to TRBJ2-2, with 7 positions matching TRBD1. V was pared by 2 bases and J by 5 bases, with 14 bases of the junction left unmatched. The CDR3 has 18 residues. Germline lookup yields CDR1 SGHVS and CDR2 FQNEAQ. CDR3 in DNA: TGTGCCAGCAGCTTACTGGGGTGGAGAGGGGGCCAAACCGGGGAGCTGTTTTTT. Translated: CASSLLGWRGGQTGELFF.

The chain links TRBV6-6 to TRBJ1-6; D unclear. CDR1 MNHNY and CDR2 SVGAGI come from the germline V gene (reference sequence). This CDR3 is 21 amino acids long. Trimming shortened V by 5 bases and J by 6 bases, and 32 bases separated the two germline ends. The CDR3 region is CASSRRRGKSRELGFNSPLHF. The DNA of the CDR3 is TGTGCCAGCAGTCGAAGAAGAGGGAAGTCTCGTGAATTGGGTTTTAATTCACCCCTCCACTTT.

The chain links TRBV6-6 to TRBJ1-1; D gene uncertain. The germline CDR1 and CDR2 sequences are MNHNY and SVGAGI (reference sequence). V was clipped by 1 base and J by 1 base, with 4 bases between them. This CDR3 has 13 amino acids. CDR3 in amino acids: CASSYYGNTEAFF. The CDR3, as DNA: TGTGCCAGCAGTTACTACGGGAACACTGAAGCTTTCTTT.

The chain carries TRBV7-8 and TRBJ2-3, with D possibly matching TRBD2 (6 bases). The CDR3 runs 15 residues. Trimming took 3 bases from V and 0 from J, leaving 10 bases between them. Looked up from germline, CDR1 is SGHVS and CDR2 is FQNEAQ. This chain's CDR3 is CASSFRDLSTDTQYF. The CDR3 DNA sequence: TGTGCCAGCAGCTTTCGGGACTTGAGCACAGATACGCAGTATTTT.

This clone was observed once. The chain uses TRBV30 and TRBJ2-6; D is undetermined. V was clipped by 2 bases and J by 0 bases, with 5 bases between them. CDR1 and CDR2 from the germline V gene are GTSNPN and SVGIG (reference sequence). The CDR3 is made up of 14 amino acids. Here the CDR3 reads CAWSLASGANVLTF. CDR3 nucleotides: TGTGCCTGGAGTTTGGCCTCTGGGGCCAACGTCCTGACTTTC.

This clone appeared once. The CDR3 here is CASTGEKEFGETQYF. Here the CDR3 DNA reads TGTGCCAGCACGGGGGAAAAGGAGTTTGGGGAGACCCAGTACTTC. The genes are TRBV28 and TRBJ2-5; possible D gene TRBD2, 6 bases. The germline V gene encodes CDR1 MDHEN and CDR2 SYDVKM. Deletions cut 7 bases from V and 5 bases from J, with 20 bases between. The CDR3 covers 15 residues.

The chain employs TRBV6-5 and TRBJ2-2; a possible D gene is TRBD1 (5 bases). CDR1 is MNHEY and CDR2 is SVGAGI in the germline V gene. This CDR3 has 15 residues. With 3 bases removed from V and 1 base from J, the gap between germline ends came to 9 bases. In DNA form, the CDR3 reads TGTGCCAGCAGTTATCGCAGGGAGAACACCGGGGAGCTGTTTTTT. It is translated as CASSYRRENTGELFF.